This T cell receptor (beta chain) was recovered during a study of blood T cell repertoires in COVID-19. Study overall: PBMCs, B-cell-depleted T cells, or T cells were the source of the cDNA or gDNA that made up the material.

Under the authors' procedure: It was from reference gene primer amplification that nucleated cell counts were estimated. Clones were sequenced by immunoSEQ multiplex PCR, and TCRdb holds only the in-frame ones, with some missing. That table is the source of V, J and clone size, and D and trimming were worked out from the DNA. The table lists 140,000 to 150,000 clones, approximately 88% of them singletons. This CDR3 comprises 15 residues. Germline trimming cut 2 bases from V and 5 bases from J; bases unmatched to any gene: 5. In germline, CDR1 is WSHSY, CDR2 SAAADI. The chain recombines TRBV10-2 with TRBJ1-4; 7 bases map to TRBD1. The clonotype was recovered from a woman between 50 and 59 years old with acute or convalescent COVID-19. The specimen sequenced was peripheral blood. This CDR3 is CASSEPGQPNEKLFF. The CDR3 DNA is TGCGCCAGCAGTGAGCCGGGACAGCCGAATGAAAAACTGTTTTTT.